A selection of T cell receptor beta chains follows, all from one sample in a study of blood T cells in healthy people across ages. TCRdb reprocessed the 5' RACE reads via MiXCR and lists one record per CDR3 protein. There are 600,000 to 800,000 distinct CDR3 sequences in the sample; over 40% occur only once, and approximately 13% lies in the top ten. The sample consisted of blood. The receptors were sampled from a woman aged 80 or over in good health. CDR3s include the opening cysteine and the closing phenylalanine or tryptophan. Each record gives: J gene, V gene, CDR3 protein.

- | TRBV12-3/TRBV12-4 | CASSFGARFYEQYF
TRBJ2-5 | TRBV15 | CATSRDLGLARPKETQYF
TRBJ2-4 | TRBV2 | CASSVLATSVTKNIQYF
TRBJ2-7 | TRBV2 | CASSTHSMGQYF
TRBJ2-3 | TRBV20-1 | CSASGLGGGPVETQYF
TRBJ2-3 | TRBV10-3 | CAISSTSGGAFRLADTQYF
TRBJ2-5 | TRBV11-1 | CASSRTAGPQETQYF
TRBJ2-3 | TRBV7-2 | CASSSRLAGGRDTQYF
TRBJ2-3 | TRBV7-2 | CASSLEVPPQYF
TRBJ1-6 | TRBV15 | CATSEGRESSPLHF
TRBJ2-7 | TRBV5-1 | CASSLEQGLYEQYF
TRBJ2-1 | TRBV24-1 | CATSHSGIPRNEQFF
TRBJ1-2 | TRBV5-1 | CASSFGVLNYGYTF
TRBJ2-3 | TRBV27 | CASSLGTGSSTDTQYF
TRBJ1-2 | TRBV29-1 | CSLTPPGGYGYTF
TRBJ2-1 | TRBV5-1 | CASSPATQHNEQFF
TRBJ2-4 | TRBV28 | CASSLDLAKNIQYF
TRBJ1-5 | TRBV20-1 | CSAREGIDGQPQHF
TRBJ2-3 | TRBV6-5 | CASSYSTRIAGGPVPHTDTQYF
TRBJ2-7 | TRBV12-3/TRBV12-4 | CASSFGGQGMNEQYF
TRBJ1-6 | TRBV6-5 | CASSWGTLGTYPSPLHF
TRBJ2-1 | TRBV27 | CASSLRGQGSYNEQFF
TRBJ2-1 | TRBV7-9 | CASSAAQGGNAQFF
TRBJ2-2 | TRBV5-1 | CASSRASDHTGELFF